This T cell receptor beta chain was recovered during a study of T-cell memory formation after mild COVID-19. Per the germline V gene, CDR1 is SEHNR and CDR2 is FQNEAQ (reference sequence). The trim removed 4 bases at V and 2 bases at J, leaving 10 bases unmatched. The CDR3 sequence is 17 residues long. TCRdb re-analysed the 5' RACE reads in MiXCR, keeping a single row per CDR3 protein. The table includes more than 400,000 distinct CDR3 sequences, around a sixth detected once. This clonotype was detected many times. The receptor's source is an adult woman who had mild COVID-19 (a few samples of this study predate the infection). Cell type and time point are not known. The sequenced material came from PBMCs or a T cell subset sorted from them (not recorded which). V gene TRBV7-9 combines with J gene TRBJ2-7; 11 nucleotides agree with TRBD1. CDR3 bases: TGTGCCAGCAGCTCCCGGACAGGGGGCATTACTACCTACGAGCAGTACTTC. Translating gives CASSSRTGGITTYEQYF.